Listed below are T cell receptor beta chains from one sample, sequenced in a study of T-cell memory formation after mild COVID-19. Each CDR3 protein is one row after TCRdb ran MiXCR on the 5' RACE reads. Among some 120,000 distinct CDR3 sequences listed, about 15% were seen once. Sequencing used PBMCs or a T cell subset sorted from them (not recorded which). The receptors stem from a man aged 18 to 35 who had mild COVID-19 (a few samples of this study predate the infection). Cell type and time point are not known. CDR3s include the opening cysteine and the closing phenylalanine or tryptophan. For some rows the clone size is stated as once, few or many, or as a class when expanded; others skip it.

>TRBV7-8|.|16|TRBJ1-3
CASSLRVEAWGNTIYF
>TRBV5-1|.|17|TRBJ2-2
CASSLIPGTGGTGELFF
>TRBV20-1|.|14|TRBJ1-1
CSASPRVGNTEAFF
>TRBV20-1|.|15|TRBJ2-5
CSARAHSSGQETQYF
>TRBV4-3|.|17|TRBJ2-3
CASSQRAWGTNTDTQYF
>TRBV20-1|many|14|TRBJ1-5
CSARVVRFRQPQHF
>TRBV2|few|16|TRBJ2-3
CASTLGGLADTDTQYF
>TRBV5-1|few|12|TRBJ2-3
CASSLAIDTQYF
>TRBV9|many|18|TRBJ2-6
CASSVVGLSSSGANVLTF
>TRBV18|.|15|TRBJ1-1
CASSPSNGGQGAAFF
>TRBV2|.|16|TRBJ2-5
CASSEPAGGPRETQYF
>TRBV5-1|few|14|TRBJ1-1
CASSGTGGNTEAFF
>TRBV5-1|.|13|TRBJ2-7
CASRIQGAAEQYF
>TRBV9|.|13|TRBJ1-1
CASSATGNTEAFF
>TRBV6-6|.|13|TRBJ2-1
CASTATWGGTSFF
>TRBV19|.|17|TRBJ2-7
CASSRHLQGVGAYEQYF
>TRBV24-1|few|16|TRBJ2-5
CATSAGQGTLQETQYF
>TRBV15|few|13|TRBJ2-1
CATSRAYTDEQFF
>TRBV20-1|.|13|TRBJ2-5
CSAPEWGKETQYF
>TRBV29-1|few|16|TRBJ2-5
CSIQVGRGRIGETQYF
>TRBV7-9|.|13|TRBJ1-1
CASSLAGVTEAFF
>TRBV4-3|few|19|TRBJ2-7
CASSQESLHRGQGGYEQYF
>TRBV24-1|few|16|TRBJ1-2
CATSDPIRTLNYGYTF
>TRBV9|few|14|TRBJ2-3
CASSEGGQARTQYF
>TRBV6-5|few|16|TRBJ2-3
CASSPWRDLRTDTQYF
>TRBV6-6|.|15|TRBJ2-3
CASSRLAGTTDTQYF
>TRBV9|.|15|TRBJ2-3
CASATSGGTADTQYF
>TRBV7-3|few|12|TRBJ2-3
CASSLGVDTQYF
>TRBV5-1|.|16|TRBJ2-3
CASSFHRPSSTDTQYF
>TRBV21-1|.|14|TRBJ1-1
CASSKQGENAEAFF
>TRBV30|few|13|TRBJ2-1
CAWSRQSYNEQFF
>TRBV7-9|few|14|TRBJ2-5
CASSLFEDLGTQYF
>TRBV4-1|.|14|TRBJ2-3
CASSQDIRTDTQYF
>TRBV24-1|.|13|TRBJ1-4
CATSGREAGKLFF
>TRBV5-5|.|13|TRBJ1-2
CASSLQTDYGYTF
>TRBV5-1|medium-sized|14|TRBJ2-5
CASRTGLAGQTQYF
>TRBV7-8|.|16|TRBJ2-4
CASSPQTVLAKNIQYF
>TRBV6-6|few|13|TRBJ1-2
CASRGGMDYGYTF
>TRBV7-2|.|14|TRBJ1-5
CASSSPKAGQPQHF
>TRBV9|.|16|TRBJ1-1
CASSASAGLLNTEAFF
>TRBV7-2|few|14|TRBJ2-3
CASSQGQGTDTQYF
>TRBV4-3|.|15|TRBJ1-2
CASSQDPGREAGYTF
>TRBV12-3/TRBV12-4|.|15|TRBJ2-2
CASSRGGQGTGELFF
>TRBV20-1|.|15|TRBJ1-5
CSAIPPGPPNQPQHF
>TRBV6-5|.|11|TRBJ1-1
CASRQGTEAFF
>TRBV7-2|many|13|TRBJ2-3
CASSFRGADTQYF
>TRBV4-2|.|16|TRBJ2-5
CASSLGVAGPGETQCF
>TRBV7-9|few|17|TRBJ2-3
CASSYTGTSGTTDTQYF
>TRBV7-9|many|14|TRBJ2-2
CASSFDRVPGELFF
>TRBV5-5|once|14|TRBJ1-5
CASSLGHSNQPQHF
>TRBV28|.|14|TRBJ1-1
CASSYGGANTEAFF
>TRBV7-2|once|16|TRBJ2-5
CASSPRAAGGQETQYF
>TRBV6-6|.|14|TRBJ1-4
CASNRPATNEKLFF
>TRBV6-1|.|15|TRBJ2-3
CASSEGTSHTDTQYF